This is a list of T cell receptor beta chains from one sample in a study of radiation and T cells in renal cell carcinoma. Profiling relied on immunoSEQ multiplex PCR, and the TCRdb table lists in-frame clones only, not all of them. The sample contains under 25,000 clones, 80% of which appear only once. The sample in question was blood, obtained from a patient whose treatment included radiotherapy and nephrectomy. The receptors originated from a man aged 60 to 69 with renal cell carcinoma. Both conserved end residues are part of each CDR3. Fields, in order: V gene, D gene, J gene, clone size, CDR3 protein, CDR3 DNA. A D gene is named only where the DNA matches it firmly. Clone size is shown for a subset of rows, as once, few, many or a class of expanded clone.

v_gene: TRBV7-2
d_gene: -
j_gene: TRBJ1-5
abundance: -
CDR3aa: CASSLDRVAQHF
CDR3nt: TGTGCCAGCAGCTTAGACCGGGTAGCCCAGCATTTT

v_gene: TRBV4-1
d_gene: -
j_gene: TRBJ1-6
abundance: -
CDR3aa: CASSSWTEINSPLHF
CDR3nt: TGCGCCAGCAGCAGCTGGACAGAAATTAATTCACCCCTCCACTTT

v_gene: TRBV27
d_gene: TRBD2
j_gene: TRBJ2-7
abundance: -
CDR3aa: CASSSLALAGAYEQYF
CDR3nt: TGTGCCAGCAGTTCCCTCGCGCTAGCGGGCGCCTACGAGCAGTACTTC

v_gene: TRBV19
d_gene: -
j_gene: TRBJ2-1
abundance: -
CDR3aa: CASSVGVDEQFF
CDR3nt: TGTGCCAGCTCGGTGGGAGTCGATGAGCAGTTCTTC

v_gene: TRBV4-3
d_gene: -
j_gene: TRBJ2-7
abundance: -
CDR3aa: CASSPIGKLYEQYF
CDR3nt: TGCGCCAGCAGCCCTATTGGGAAGTTGTACGAGCAGTACTTC

v_gene: TRBV15
d_gene: -
j_gene: TRBJ1-2
abundance: -
CDR3aa: CATSRGASNYGYTF
CDR3nt: TGTGCCACCAGCAGAGGCGCCAGTAACTATGGCTACACCTTC

v_gene: TRBV19
d_gene: -
j_gene: TRBJ2-1
abundance: once
CDR3aa: CASSLYPLGEQRNEQFF
CDR3nt: TGTGCCAGTAGTCTCTACCCACTTGGGGAGCAACGGAATGAGCAGTTCTTC

v_gene: TRBV28
d_gene: TRBD2
j_gene: TRBJ2-3
abundance: few
CDR3aa: CASIPAGAGTDTQYF
CDR3nt: TGTGCCAGCATCCCCGCGGGAGCAGGCACAGATACGCAGTATTTT

v_gene: TRBV18
d_gene: -
j_gene: TRBJ2-7
abundance: -
CDR3aa: CASSKAGTLYEQYF
CDR3nt: TGTGCCAGCTCAAAAGCCGGGACACTTTACGAGCAGTACTTC

v_gene: TRBV18
d_gene: -
j_gene: TRBJ1-2
abundance: -
CDR3aa: CASSPLQGSLYGYTF
CDR3nt: TGTGCCAGCTCACCCCTTCAGGGGAGCCTCTATGGCTACACCTTC

v_gene: TRBV6-1
d_gene: -
j_gene: TRBJ1-2
abundance: once
CDR3aa: CATLGWDNVGYTF
CDR3nt: TGTGCCACCCTGGGCTGGGACAATGTTGGCTACACCTTC

v_gene: TRBV5-1
d_gene: -
j_gene: TRBJ2-7
abundance: -
CDR3aa: CASSLATSQGGYEQYF
CDR3nt: TGCGCCAGCAGCTTGGCAACTTCGCAGGGGGGCTACGAGCAGTACTTC

v_gene: TRBV4-3
d_gene: -
j_gene: TRBJ2-3
abundance: -
CDR3aa: CASSYGTEDTQYF
CDR3nt: TGCGCCAGCAGCTACGGGACGGAAGATACGCAGTATTTT

v_gene: TRBV7-8
d_gene: -
j_gene: TRBJ2-3
abundance: few
CDR3aa: CASSLATDTQYF
CDR3nt: TGTGCCAGCAGCTTAGCCACAGATACGCAGTATTTT

v_gene: TRBV6-1
d_gene: -
j_gene: TRBJ2-7
abundance: -
CDR3aa: CASSEAAGKSGYEQYF
CDR3nt: TGTGCCAGCAGTGAAGCGGCAGGGAAATCCGGCTACGAGCAGTACTTC

v_gene: TRBV29-1
d_gene: -
j_gene: TRBJ1-2
abundance: -
CDR3aa: CSGLQGPYGYTF
CDR3nt: TGCAGCGGTCTGCAGGGGCCCTATGGCTACACCTTC

v_gene: TRBV5-1
d_gene: -
j_gene: TRBJ2-7
abundance: -
CDR3aa: CASSLGIGTGASGLHEQYF
CDR3nt: TGCGCCAGCAGCTTGGGAATAGGCACAGGGGCTAGCGGGCTCCACGAGCAGTACTTC

v_gene: TRBV10-3
d_gene: TRBD1
j_gene: TRBJ1-1
abundance: -
CDR3aa: CAIRGGQGTEAFF
CDR3nt: TGTGCCATCAGGGGAGGACAGGGAACTGAAGCTTTCTTT

v_gene: TRBV29-1
d_gene: -
j_gene: TRBJ2-3
abundance: once
CDR3aa: CSVRDTSTDTQYF
CDR3nt: TGCAGCGTTAGGGACACTTCCACAGATACGCAGTATTTT

v_gene: TRBV7-7
d_gene: -
j_gene: TRBJ2-3
abundance: -
CDR3aa: CASTLARISTDTQYF
CDR3nt: TGTGCTAGCACCCTAGCCCGAATCAGCACAGATACGCAGTATTTT

v_gene: TRBV6-5
d_gene: -
j_gene: TRBJ2-4
abundance: -
CDR3aa: CASSPGIAKNIQYF
CDR3nt: TGTGCCAGCAGTCCCGGCATAGCCAAAAACATTCAGTACTTC

v_gene: TRBV5-4
d_gene: -
j_gene: TRBJ2-5
abundance: -
CDR3aa: CASSTQGRAQYF
CDR3nt: TGTGCCAGCAGCACACAGGGGAGGGCCCAGTACTTC

v_gene: TRBV10-1
d_gene: -
j_gene: TRBJ2-7
abundance: -
CDR3aa: CASSERDLYEQYF
CDR3nt: TGCGCCAGCAGTGAGCGGGATTTGTACGAGCAGTACTTC

v_gene: TRBV7-2
d_gene: TRBD1
j_gene: TRBJ1-4
abundance: -
CDR3aa: CASSEQGDTTNEKLFF
CDR3nt: TGTGCCAGCAGCGAGCAGGGGGATACAACTAATGAAAAACTGTTTTTT

v_gene: TRBV6-6
d_gene: TRBD1
j_gene: TRBJ1-1
abundance: -
CDR3aa: CASSYGQGYTEAFF
CDR3nt: TGTGCCAGCAGTTACGGACAGGGGTACACTGAAGCTTTCTTT

v_gene: TRBV5-4
d_gene: -
j_gene: TRBJ2-1
abundance: once
CDR3aa: CASSFAPPASGNEQFF
CDR3nt: TGTGCCAGCAGCTTCGCTCCCCCAGCCAGTGGCAATGAGCAGTTCTTC

v_gene: TRBV5-1
d_gene: TRBD1
j_gene: TRBJ1-1
abundance: -
CDR3aa: CASSLTGTGGTEAFF
CDR3nt: TGCGCCAGCAGCTTAACCGGGACAGGGGGAACTGAAGCTTTCTTT

v_gene: TRBV5-1
d_gene: -
j_gene: TRBJ2-1
abundance: few
CDR3aa: CASSLSVLPLNEQFF
CDR3nt: TGCGCCAGCAGCTTGTCCGTCCTGCCGCTAAATGAGCAGTTCTTC

v_gene: TRBV7-3
d_gene: TRBD2
j_gene: TRBJ2-3
abundance: -
CDR3aa: CASSSRLAGDGTDTQYF
CDR3nt: TGTGCCAGCAGCTCGAGACTAGCGGGAGATGGCACAGATACGCAGTATTTT

v_gene: TRBV19
d_gene: TRBD2
j_gene: TRBJ2-1
abundance: -
CDR3aa: CASVWTSGRGEQFF
CDR3nt: TGTGCCTCAGTCTGGACTAGCGGGAGGGGTGAGCAGTTCTTC

v_gene: TRBV21-1
d_gene: -
j_gene: TRBJ2-2
abundance: -
CDR3aa: CASSKSRGQDYTGELFF
CDR3nt: TGTGCCAGCAGCAAAAGTAGAGGACAGGACTACACCGGGGAGCTGTTTTTT

v_gene: TRBV10-3
d_gene: -
j_gene: TRBJ2-1
abundance: -
CDR3aa: CAISARAYNEQFF
CDR3nt: TGTGCCATCAGTGCCAGGGCATACAATGAGCAGTTCTTC

v_gene: TRBV10-3
d_gene: -
j_gene: TRBJ1-4
abundance: -
CDR3aa: CASSLSSSWSFEKLFF
CDR3nt: TGTGCCAGCAGCTTAAGTTCAAGTTGGTCCTTCGAAAAACTGTTTTTT

v_gene: TRBV18
d_gene: -
j_gene: TRBJ2-7
abundance: -
CDR3aa: CASSPQEGRYEQYF
CDR3nt: TGTGCCAGCTCACCACAAGAGGGCAGGTACGAGCAGTACTTC

v_gene: TRBV5-6
d_gene: -
j_gene: TRBJ2-2
abundance: -
CDR3aa: CASSLGLWAGELFF
CDR3nt: TGTGCCAGCAGCTTAGGACTTTGGGCCGGGGAGCTGTTTTTT

v_gene: TRBV7-9
d_gene: TRBD2
j_gene: TRBJ2-1
abundance: -
CDR3aa: CASSFTSGRSYNEQFF
CDR3nt: TGTGCCAGCAGCTTTACTAGCGGTCGCTCCTACAATGAGCAGTTCTTC

v_gene: TRBV5-4
d_gene: -
j_gene: TRBJ2-7
abundance: -
CDR3aa: CASSLNSQRVVF
CDR3nt: TGTGCCAGCAGCTTAAACAGTCAGCGGGTTGTCTTC

v_gene: TRBV5-6
d_gene: -
j_gene: TRBJ1-4
abundance: -
CDR3aa: CASSLLGLSSDNEKLFF
CDR3nt: TGTGCCAGCAGCTTGTTGGGGTTGAGTAGCGATAATGAAAAACTGTTTTTT

v_gene: TRBV5-1
d_gene: -
j_gene: TRBJ1-1
abundance: -
CDR3aa: CASRRTPGNTEAFF
CDR3nt: TGCGCCAGCAGAAGGACCCCAGGGAACACTGAAGCTTTCTTT

v_gene: TRBV7-8
d_gene: TRBD1
j_gene: TRBJ2-5
abundance: -
CDR3aa: CASSPIGTGVETQYF
CDR3nt: TGTGCCAGCAGCCCCATCGGCACAGGGGTAGAGACCCAGTACTTC

v_gene: TRBV2
d_gene: -
j_gene: TRBJ1-3
abundance: -
CDR3aa: CASSVGSGNTIYF
CDR3nt: TGTGCCAGCAGTGTCGGCAGCGGAAACACCATATATTTT

v_gene: TRBV6-5
d_gene: -
j_gene: TRBJ1-1
abundance: -
CDR3aa: CASRPTGNAEAFF
CDR3nt: TGTGCCAGCAGACCTACGGGGAATGCTGAAGCTTTCTTT

v_gene: TRBV7-9
d_gene: -
j_gene: TRBJ1-1
abundance: -
CDR3aa: CASSLDEGRAFF
CDR3nt: TGTGCCAGCAGCTTAGACGAGGGTAGGGCTTTCTTT

v_gene: TRBV30
d_gene: -
j_gene: TRBJ1-2
abundance: few
CDR3aa: CAWRRTVGYGYTF
CDR3nt: TGTGCCTGGCGCCGCACCGTGGGCTATGGCTACACCTTC

v_gene: TRBV2
d_gene: TRBD1
j_gene: TRBJ1-6
abundance: -
CDR3aa: CASGGQGYSPLHF
CDR3nt: TGTGCCAGCGGCGGACAGGGGTATTCACCCCTCCACTTT

v_gene: TRBV29-1
d_gene: -
j_gene: TRBJ2-5
abundance: -
CDR3aa: CSVVSGQETQYF
CDR3nt: TGCAGCGTTGTAAGCGGACAAGAGACCCAGTACTTC

v_gene: TRBV7-2
d_gene: -
j_gene: TRBJ2-3
abundance: -
CDR3aa: CASSPYRAGDTQYF
CDR3nt: TGTGCCAGCAGCCCGTACCGGGCCGGGGATACGCAGTATTTT

v_gene: TRBV10-3
d_gene: -
j_gene: TRBJ2-1
abundance: -
CDR3aa: CAISGGNYNEQFF
CDR3nt: TGTGCCATCAGTGGGGGTAACTACAATGAGCAGTTCTTC

v_gene: TRBV10-3
d_gene: -
j_gene: TRBJ2-7
abundance: -
CDR3aa: CAIRGDSSSYEQYF
CDR3nt: TGTGCCATCAGGGGCGACAGTAGCTCCTACGAGCAGTACTTC